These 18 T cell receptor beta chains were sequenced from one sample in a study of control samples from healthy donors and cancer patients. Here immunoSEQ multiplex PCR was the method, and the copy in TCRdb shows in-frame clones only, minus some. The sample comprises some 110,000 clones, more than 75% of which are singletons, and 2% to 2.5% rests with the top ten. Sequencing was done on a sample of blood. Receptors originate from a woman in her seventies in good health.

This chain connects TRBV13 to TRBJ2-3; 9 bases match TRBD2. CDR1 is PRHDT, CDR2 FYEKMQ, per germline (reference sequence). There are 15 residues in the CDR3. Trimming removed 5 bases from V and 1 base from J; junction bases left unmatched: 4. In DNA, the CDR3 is TGTGCCAGCAGCCAAACTAGCGGGCGCACAGATACGCAGTATTTT. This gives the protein CASSQTSGRTDTQYF.

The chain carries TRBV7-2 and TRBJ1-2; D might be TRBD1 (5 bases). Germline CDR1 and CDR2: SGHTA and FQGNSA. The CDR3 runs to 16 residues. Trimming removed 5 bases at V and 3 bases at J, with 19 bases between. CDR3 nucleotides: TGTGCCAGCAGCATAGGGCCCCTTCGGGGGGACTATGGCTACACCTTC. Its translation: CASSIGPLRGDYGYTF.

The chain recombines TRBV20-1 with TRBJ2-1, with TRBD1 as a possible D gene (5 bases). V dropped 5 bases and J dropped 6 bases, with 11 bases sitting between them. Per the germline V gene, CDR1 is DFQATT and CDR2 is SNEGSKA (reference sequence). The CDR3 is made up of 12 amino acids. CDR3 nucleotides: TGCAGTGCTTGTGAGACAGCCAATGAGCAGTTCTTC. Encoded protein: CSACETANEQFF.

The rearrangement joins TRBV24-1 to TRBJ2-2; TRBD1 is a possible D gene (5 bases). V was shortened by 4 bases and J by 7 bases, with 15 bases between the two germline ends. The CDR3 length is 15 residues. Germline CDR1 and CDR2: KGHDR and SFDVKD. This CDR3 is CATSDPAQGYGELFF. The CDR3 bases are TGTGCCACCAGTGACCCCGCCCAGGGTTACGGGGAGCTGTTTTTT.

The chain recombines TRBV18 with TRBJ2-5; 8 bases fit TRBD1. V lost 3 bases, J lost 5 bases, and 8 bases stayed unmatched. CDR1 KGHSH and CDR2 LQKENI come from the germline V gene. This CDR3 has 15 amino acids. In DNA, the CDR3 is TGTGCCAGCTCACCTAGGACAGGGTCCGGGGAGACCCAGTACTTC. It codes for CASSPRTGSGETQYF.

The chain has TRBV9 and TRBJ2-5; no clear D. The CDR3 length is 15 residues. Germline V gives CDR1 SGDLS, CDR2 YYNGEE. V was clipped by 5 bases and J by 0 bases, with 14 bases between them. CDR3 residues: CASSASDGDQETQYF. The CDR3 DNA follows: TGTGCCAGCAGTGCCTCTGACGGAGACCAAGAGACCCAGTACTTC.

CDR3 nucleotide sequence: TGTGCCAGCAGCTCCCGGTGGGACGGCACCCGAGACGAGCAGTACTTC. Translated, it gives CASSSRWDGTRDEQYF. This rearrangement joins TRBV7-2 to TRBJ2-7; D is tentatively TRBD1 or TRBD2 (5 bases each). V lost 4 bases to trimming and J lost 5 bases, with 21 bases between them. This CDR3 spans 16 amino acids. Germline CDR1 SGHTA, CDR2 FQGNSA.

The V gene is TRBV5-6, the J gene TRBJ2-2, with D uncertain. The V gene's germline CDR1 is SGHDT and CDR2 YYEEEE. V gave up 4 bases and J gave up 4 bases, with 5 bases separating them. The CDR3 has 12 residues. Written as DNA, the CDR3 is TGTGCCAGCAGCCCCGGCACCGGGGAGCTGTTTTTT. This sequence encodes CASSPGTGELFF.

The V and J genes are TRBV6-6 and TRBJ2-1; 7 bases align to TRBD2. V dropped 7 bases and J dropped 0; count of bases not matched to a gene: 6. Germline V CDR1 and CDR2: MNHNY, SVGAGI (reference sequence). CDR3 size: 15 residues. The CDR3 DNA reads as TGTGCCAGCATCGGGCGGGGGAGCTCCTACAATGAGCAGTTCTTC. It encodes CASIGRGSSYNEQFF.

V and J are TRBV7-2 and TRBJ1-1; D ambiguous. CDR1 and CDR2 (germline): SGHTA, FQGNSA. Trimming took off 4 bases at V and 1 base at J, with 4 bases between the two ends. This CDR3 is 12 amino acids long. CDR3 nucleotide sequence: TGTGCCAGCAGCTCCCGGAACACTGAAGCTTTCTTT. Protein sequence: CASSSRNTEAFF.

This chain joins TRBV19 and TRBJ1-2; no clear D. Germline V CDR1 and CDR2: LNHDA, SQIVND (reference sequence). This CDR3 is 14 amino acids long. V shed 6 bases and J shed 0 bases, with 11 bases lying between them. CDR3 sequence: CASSGLGSNYGYTF. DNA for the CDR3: TGTGCCAGTAGCGGACTCGGATCTAACTATGGCTACACCTTC.

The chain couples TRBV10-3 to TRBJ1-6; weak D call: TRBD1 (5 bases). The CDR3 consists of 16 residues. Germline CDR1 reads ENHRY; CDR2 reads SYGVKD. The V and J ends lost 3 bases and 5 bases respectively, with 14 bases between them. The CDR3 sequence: CAISEVGRGNNSPLHF. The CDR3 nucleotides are TGTGCCATCAGTGAAGTTGGCCGGGGCAATAATTCACCCCTCCACTTT.

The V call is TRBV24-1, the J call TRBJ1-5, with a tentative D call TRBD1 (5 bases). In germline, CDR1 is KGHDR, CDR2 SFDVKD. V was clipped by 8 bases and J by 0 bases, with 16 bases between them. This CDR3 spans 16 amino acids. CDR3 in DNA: TGTGCCACCACGGGGGGAAGGAGGAGTAGCAATCAGCCCCAGCATTTT. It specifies CATTGGRRSSNQPQHF.

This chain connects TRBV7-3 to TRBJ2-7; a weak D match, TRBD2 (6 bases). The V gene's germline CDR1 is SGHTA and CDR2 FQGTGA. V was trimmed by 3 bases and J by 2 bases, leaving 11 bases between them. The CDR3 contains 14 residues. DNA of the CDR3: TGTGCCAGCAGCTTGGGAGGACCAACCTACGAGCAGTACTTC. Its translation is CASSLGGPTYEQYF.

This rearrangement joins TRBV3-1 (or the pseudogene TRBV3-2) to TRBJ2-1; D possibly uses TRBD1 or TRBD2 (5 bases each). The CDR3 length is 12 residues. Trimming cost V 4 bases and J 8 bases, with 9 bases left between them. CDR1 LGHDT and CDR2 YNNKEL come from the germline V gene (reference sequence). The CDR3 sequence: CASSPLGDEQFF. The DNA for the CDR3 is TGTGCCAGCAGCCCACTGGGGGATGAGCAGTTCTTC.

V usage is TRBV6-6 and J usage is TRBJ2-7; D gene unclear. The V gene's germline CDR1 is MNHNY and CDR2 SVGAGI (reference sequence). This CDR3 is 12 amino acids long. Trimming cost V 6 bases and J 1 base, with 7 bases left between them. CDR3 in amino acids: CASRPTSYEQYF. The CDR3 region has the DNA TGTGCCAGCAGGCCGACTTCCTACGAGCAGTACTTC.

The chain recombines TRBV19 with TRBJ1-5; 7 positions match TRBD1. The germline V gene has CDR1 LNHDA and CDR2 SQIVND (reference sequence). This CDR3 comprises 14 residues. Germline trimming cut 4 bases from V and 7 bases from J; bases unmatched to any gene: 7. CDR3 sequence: CASSTAGGNQPQHF. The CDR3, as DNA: TGTGCCAGTAGTACGGCAGGGGGTAACCAGCCCCAGCATTTT.

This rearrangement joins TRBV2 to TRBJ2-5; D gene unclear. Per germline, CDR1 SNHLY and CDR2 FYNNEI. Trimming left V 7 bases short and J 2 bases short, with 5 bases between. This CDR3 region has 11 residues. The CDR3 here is CASTQQETQYF. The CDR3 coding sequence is TGTGCCAGCACCCAACAAGAGACCCAGTACTTC.